The 18 T cell receptor beta chains reported below all come from one sample, sequenced in a study of cytomegalovirus exposure and HLA in healthy donors. Primers included in the PCR were 60 Vbeta and 13 Jbeta primers. Assay: immunoSEQ multiplex PCR; the TCRdb copy retains only in-frame clones and omits some. This sample's clone table lists about 96,000 clones. The sequenced sample consisted of PBMCs. These receptors were collected from a woman aged 30 to 39 in good health and CMV-seronegative.

V gene TRBV4-2 combines with J gene TRBJ1-3; no definite D call. This CDR3 spans 14 amino acids. Germline V gene data show CDR1 as LGHNA and CDR2 as YNFKEQ. The germline V and J ends were trimmed by 1 base and 11 bases, with 15 bases remaining between them. The CDR3 bases are TGTGCCAGCAGCCAAGGAGGTGGGGAGAAAGCCATATATTTT. Translated: CASSQGGGEKAIYF.

The V gene is TRBV5-1, the J gene TRBJ1-2; tentatively, D is TRBD1 (5 bases). The CDR3 contains 14 residues. Germline CDR1 SGHRS, CDR2 YFSETQ. Trimming removed 4 bases at V and 0 bases at J, with 10 bases between. CDR3 loop: CASSPRTSNYGYTF. The CDR3 DNA sequence: TGCGCCAGCAGCCCGCGGACATCTAACTATGGCTACACCTTC.

The V gene is TRBV7-3, the J gene TRBJ2-7, with a weak D call TRBD1 (7 bases). The CDR3 has 15 residues. V was clipped by 2 bases and J by 0 bases, with 11 bases between them. CDR1 is SGHTA, CDR2 FQGTGA, per germline. The CDR3, as DNA: TGTGCCAGCAGCTTAGGAGGGGGCAGCTCCTACGAGCAGTACTTC. Amino acids: CASSLGGGSSYEQYF. The whole variable domain, remainder taken from reference TRBV7-3 and TRBJ2-7, is GAGVSQTPSNKVTEKGKYVELRCDPISGHTALYWYRQSLGQGPEFLIYFQGTGAADDSGLPNDRFFAVRPEGSVSTLKIQRTERGDSAVYLCASSLGGGSSYEQYFGPGTRLTVT.

This sequence joins TRBV11-3 and TRBJ1-2, with 10 nucleotides matching TRBD1. CDR1 is SGHNT and CDR2 is YENEEA in the germline V gene. V lost 5 bases to trimming and J lost 6 bases; unmatched junction nucleotides: 6. The CDR3 spans 14 residues. CDR3 sequence reads: CASSRGGTGDGYTF. In DNA, the CDR3 is TGTGCCAGCAGCCGGGGTGGGACAGGGGATGGCTACACCTTC.

The gene calls are TRBV29-1 and TRBJ1-1; D unclear. Trimming stripped 4 bases from V and 2 bases from J, with 5 bases between. The CDR3 contains 11 residues. The V gene's germline CDR1 is SQVTM and CDR2 ANQGSEA. The CDR3 sequence is CSVGSNTEAFF. CDR3 bases: TGCAGCGTTGGGAGCAACACTGAAGCTTTCTTT.

The chain has TRBV7-2 and TRBJ2-7; D is possibly TRBD1 (6 bases). V lost 6 bases and J 2 bases, leaving 17 bases between the germline ends. This CDR3 has 15 residues. The germline gives CDR1 SGHTA, CDR2 FQGNSA. The chain's CDR3 is CASSRLPGHPYEQYF. CDR3 nucleotides: TGTGCCAGCAGTCGCCTGCCGGGACACCCCTACGAGCAGTACTTC.

The chain links TRBV27 to TRBJ2-5; 9 bases agree with TRBD1. The germline V gene has CDR1 MNHEY and CDR2 SMNVEV (reference sequence). The CDR3 has 14 residues. J was trimmed by 0 bases and V by 6 bases; bases with no gene match: 2. CDR3 DNA sequence: TGTGCCAGCAGCGGGACAGGGAACCAAGAGACCCAGTACTTC. This sequence encodes CASSGTGNQETQYF.

V gene TRBV16 combines with J gene TRBJ1-5, with D tentatively TRBD1 (6 bases). CDR1 and CDR2 from the germline V gene are KGHSY and FQNENV. The CDR3 consists of 16 residues. Trimming stripped 0 bases from V and 6 bases from J, with 15 bases between. This CDR3 reads CASSQSGAGSGQPQHF. CDR3 DNA: TGTGCCAGCAGCCAATCGGGGGCAGGTTCAGGTCAGCCCCAGCATTTT.

The V and J genes are TRBV19 and TRBJ2-2, with D possibly matching TRBD1 (5 bases). CDR1 and CDR2 (germline): LNHDA, SQIVND (reference sequence). The CDR3 is 14 amino acids. Trimming took 5 bases from V and 3 from J, leaving 10 bases between them. CDR3: CASSPQGDTGELFF. The CDR3 DNA follows: TGTGCCAGTAGTCCTCAGGGTGACACCGGGGAGCTGTTTTTT.

This chain links TRBV2 with TRBJ2-5; D unresolved. Germline CDR1 reads SNHLY; CDR2 reads FYNNEI. V lost 4 bases, J lost 4 bases, and 4 bases lay in between. This CDR3 has 11 amino acids. DNA of the CDR3: TGTGCCAGCAGTGGAGGAGAGACCCAGTACTTC. It yields the protein CASSGGETQYF. The entire variable domain, with the rest obtained from reference TRBV2 and TRBJ2-5, is as follows: EPEVTQTPSHQVTQMGQEVILRCVPISNHLYFYWYRQILGQKVEFLVSFYNNEISEKSEIFDDQFSVERPDGSNFTLKIRSTKLEDSAMYFCASSGGETQYFGPGTRLLVL.

V is TRBV7-3 and J is TRBJ2-5, with TRBD2 as a possible D gene (5 bases). Germline V gene lookup returns CDR1 SGHTA and CDR2 FQGTGA. The CDR3 is made up of 13 amino acids. V was cut by 2 bases and J by 3 bases, with 7 bases left in between. The chain's CDR3 is CASSLRREETQYF. Written as DNA, the CDR3 is TGTGCCAGCAGCTTACGGCGGGAAGAGACCCAGTACTTC.

This rearrangement joins TRBV5-1 to TRBJ2-7, with 7 positions matching TRBD2. After removal of 0 bases from V and 2 bases from J, the junction contained 5 bases not matched to a gene. CDR3 length equals 15 residues. Germline CDR1 and CDR2: SGHRS and YFSETQ. The CDR3 is CASSLELADAYEQYF. The DNA of the CDR3 is TGCGCCAGCAGCTTGGAGCTAGCGGACGCCTACGAGCAGTACTTC.

V is TRBV19 and J is TRBJ2-1; possibly TRBD2 for D (7 bases). V was cut by 2 bases and J by 6 bases, with 14 bases left in between. CDR3 length: 15 amino acids. Germline-derived CDR1 and CDR2 are LNHDA and SQIVND (reference sequence). CDR3 nucleotide sequence: TGTGCCAGTAGTATAAGGGGGGGAGGGCCCAATGAGCAGTTCTTC. It encodes CASSIRGGGPNEQFF.

CDR3 sequence: CASIPKYGTGILSNYGYTF. CDR3 bases: TGTGCCAGTATACCAAAATACGGGACAGGGATACTTTCTAACTATGGCTACACCTTC. V gene TRBV19 combines with J gene TRBJ1-2; 9 bases are shared with TRBD1. CDR3 length: 19 residues. The V gene end was trimmed by 7 bases and the J gene end by 0 bases; junction bases not matched to a gene: 18. The germline gives CDR1 LNHDA, CDR2 SQIVND (reference sequence).

The gene calls are TRBV5-5 and TRBJ1-2; TRBD1 agrees at 10 bases. CDR3 length: 18 amino acids. Germline values: CDR1 SGHKS, CDR2 YYEKEE (reference sequence). Trimming removed 3 bases from V and 4 bases from J; junction bases left unmatched: 15. In DNA, the CDR3 is TGTGCCAGCAGCTCAACGCCGAAGACAGGGGGCGCAAGCTATGGCTACACCTTC. Translated: CASSSTPKTGGASYGYTF.

The V gene is TRBV4-1, the J gene TRBJ2-7, with TRBD2 identical over 11 bases. V shed 3 bases and J 2 bases; nucleotides not matched to a gene: 9. The CDR3 length is 17 residues. Germline CDR1 MGHRA, CDR2 YSYEKL. The CDR3 is CASSQKTTSGSPYEQYF. As DNA, the CDR3 is TGCGCCAGCAGCCAGAAGACTACTAGCGGGAGCCCCTACGAGCAGTACTTC.

The rearrangement uses TRBV7-8 and TRBJ1-2, with D perhaps TRBD1 (5 bases). This CDR3 is built from 15 residues. Trimming stripped 1 base from V and 5 bases from J, with 14 bases between. The germline CDR1 and CDR2 sequences are SGHVS and FQNEAQ. The CDR3 loop is CASSLEVGTSYGYTF. The DNA for the CDR3 is TGTGCCAGCAGCTTAGAAGTGGGGACTTCTTATGGCTACACCTTC.

This chain connects TRBV2 to TRBJ1-2; no firm D call. The CDR3 sequence is 14 residues long. In germline, CDR1 is SNHLY, CDR2 FYNNEI. V was clipped by 6 bases and J by 6 bases, with 17 bases between them. The CDR3 spells CASSIEGSGNGYTF. The CDR3 nucleotides are TGTGCCAGCAGCATTGAAGGCTCCGGGAATGGCTACACCTTC.